The 13 T cell receptor beta chains given below trace back to one sample, sequenced in a study of T cell repertoires in cytomegalovirus infection (dated by TCRdb to between 2018 and 2020). Sequencing was performed on an Illumina HiSeq 1500. TCRdb took the public reads, trimmed them with fastp at Q25, ran MiXCR for clone calling and kept in-frame beta chains. Entries that share a CDR3 protein sequence are merged under the most common genes and DNA. The sample records 650,000 to 900,000 distinct CDR3 sequences, approximately 32% of which are singletons. Jointly, the top ten make up 9.5% to 15% of the sample. This specimen's treatment or condition label, per the study, means: in vitro stimulation with specific CMV peptide epitopes to enrich CMV-specific T cells. No antigen has been identified for these receptors. Specimen: cultured CD8+ T cells from PBMCs, collected from culture after CMV antigen stimulation. The receptors were gathered from a human donor in good health (CMV status not recorded). Some clones in this sample may be carry-over from other donors' samples.

This clonotype was observed a handful of times. The chain is built from TRBV29-1 and TRBJ1-1, with TRBD1 as a possible D gene (5 bases). Trimming removed 6 bases from V and 6 bases from J, with 17 bases in between. The CDR3 contains 13 residues. Germline values: CDR1 SQVTM, CDR2 ANQGSEA. The CDR3 region is CSVFGAGRAEAFF. DNA of the CDR3: TGCAGCGTCTTCGGGGCAGGGAGGGCTGAAGCTTTCTTT.

The rearrangement joins TRBV29-1 to TRBJ1-1; D is unclear. CDR3 length equals 12 residues. The germline V and J ends were trimmed by 4 bases and 0 bases, with 6 bases remaining between them. Germline CDR1 reads SQVTM; CDR2 reads ANQGSEA. For the CDR3, the DNA is TGCAGCGTTGGAACAGTGAACACTGAAGCTTTCTTT. This encodes CSVGTVNTEAFF. Filled out from reference TRBV29-1 and TRBJ1-1, the complete variable domain reads SAVISQKPSRDICQRGTSLTIQCQVDSQVTMMFWYRQQPGQSLTLIATANQGSEATYESGFVIDKFPISRPNLTFSTLTVSNMSPEDSSIYLCSVGTVNTEAFFGQGTRLTVV.

This CDR3 is CASSEVQGSYNEQFF. The CDR3 DNA follows: TGTGCCAGCAGTGAAGTCCAGGGTTCCTACAATGAGCAGTTCTTC. The chain couples TRBV2 to TRBJ2-1, with D possibly being TRBD1 (5 bases). V was trimmed by 1 base and J by 1 base, leaving 8 bases between them. Per germline, CDR1 SNHLY and CDR2 FYNNEI. The CDR3 is 15 residues long.

This clonotype has more than one count but fewer than ten. The J gene is TRBJ2-1, the V gene TRBV12-3 or TRBV12-4; no definite D call. This CDR3 is 15 amino acids long. V was clipped by 2 bases and J by 2 bases, with 10 bases between them. In DNA form, the CDR3 reads TGTGCCAGCAGTTTAAATTGGGCAGCCTACAATGAGCAGTTCTTC. Protein product: CASSLNWAAYNEQFF.

The rearrangement links TRBV25-1 to TRBJ1-1; D unresolved. Germline V lookup: CDR1 MGHDK, CDR2 SYGVNS. The CDR3 spans 12 residues. Trimming stripped 6 bases from V and 4 bases from J, with 9 bases between. CDR3 sequence (DNA): TGTGCCAGCAGGGCCTCGGGCACTGAAGCTTTCTTT. Amino acid sequence: CASRASGTEAFF. Full variable domain (remainder filled in from reference TRBV25-1 and TRBJ1-1): EADIYQTPRYLVIGTGKKITLECSQTMGHDKMYWYQQDPGMELHLIHYSYGVNSTEKGDLSSESTVSRIRTEHFPLTLESARPSHTSQYLCASRASGTEAFFGQGTRLTVV.

This clonotype was detected ten times or more. The CDR3 region has the DNA TGTGCCAGCAGCCACCCCGGACAGGTCTCCTACGAGCAGTACTTC. Translated, it gives CASSHPGQVSYEQYF. This chain connects TRBV14 to TRBJ2-7; 7 nucleotides match TRBD1. The CDR3 runs to 15 residues. J lost 0 bases, V lost 3 bases, and 5 bases had no gene match. CDR1 is SGHDN, CDR2 FVKESK, per germline.

V usage is TRBV6-5 and J usage is TRBJ2-7; TRBD1 matches 9 bases. The V gene's germline CDR1 is MNHEY and CDR2 SVGAGI. CDR3 length: 15 amino acids. V was clipped by 0 bases and J by 3 bases; unmatched bases: 3. The CDR3 DNA reads as TGTGCCAGCAGTTACTCGGGGACAGGGATCTACGAGCAGTACTTC. This gives the protein CASSYSGTGIYEQYF.

This clonotype was detected many times. This chain joins TRBV19 and TRBJ2-6, with 7 positions matching TRBD1. The CDR3 has 15 amino acids. Trimming cost V 9 bases and J 2 bases; bases outside gene matches: 7. Germline V gene lookup returns CDR1 LNHDA and CDR2 SQIVND (reference sequence). CDR3 coding DNA: TGTGCCAGCAGCCTTACAGGGGCTGGGGCCAACGTCCTGACTTTC. Translating it yields CASSLTGAGANVLTF.

V usage is TRBV5-4 and J usage is TRBJ1-3; a weak D match, TRBD1 (5 bases). V lost 3 bases and J lost 3, with 10 bases in between. The CDR3 runs 14 residues. Per germline, CDR1 SGHNT and CDR2 YYREEE (reference sequence). The CDR3 DNA reads as TGTGCCAGCAGCTCGGCAGGGTTTGGAAACACCATATATTTT. Residues: CASSSAGFGNTIYF.

This clonotype was seen a few times. The chain joins TRBV7-2 to TRBJ2-3; TRBD2 is a possible D gene (6 bases). Trimming stripped 4 bases from V and 6 bases from J, with 8 bases between. The germline gives CDR1 SGHTA, CDR2 FQGNSA. The CDR3 covers 12 residues. For the CDR3, the DNA is TGTGCCAGCAGCTCGGAGGGTGATACGCAGTATTTT. Translating it yields CASSSEGDTQYF.

This clonotype appeared once. The chain uses TRBV5-3 and TRBJ2-3; no clear D gene. TRBV5-3 is identified as an open reading frame with a role that is uncertain. CDR3 length: 19 amino acids. The V end lost 1 base, the J end lost 5 bases, and 26 bases lay between the germline ends. CDR3 coding DNA: TGTGCCAGAAGCTTGAGAGAAGCCTCTCCGACCGAAAGACAAGATACGCAGTATTTT. It codes for CARSLREASPTERQDTQYF.

This chain links TRBV29-1 with TRBJ1-5; possibly TRBD1 for D (5 bases). This CDR3 contains 14 residues. V was clipped by 6 bases and J by 5 bases, with 17 bases between them. CDR1 and CDR2 (germline): SQVTM, ANQGSEA. In DNA form, the CDR3 reads TGCAGCGTGAAGATCTCAGGGCTCCATCAGCCCCAGCATTTT. As protein: CSVKISGLHQPQHF. The complete variable domain, with remaining parts taken from reference TRBV29-1 and TRBJ1-5, reads SAVISQKPSRDICQRGTSLTIQCQVDSQVTMMFWYRQQPGQSLTLIATANQGSEATYESGFVIDKFPISRPNLTFSTLTVSNMSPEDSSIYLCSVKISGLHQPQHFGDGTRLSIL.

The rearrangement joins TRBV24-1 to TRBJ2-3; D gene ambiguous. Germline CDR1 is KGHDR and CDR2 is SFDVKD. V lost 6 bases to trimming and J lost 4 bases, with 13 bases between them. The CDR3 is 14 residues long. The CDR3 region has the DNA TGTGCCACCAGTCCCCAAAGGGCCCCAGATACGCAGTATTTT. Residues: CATSPQRAPDTQYF.